The present T cell receptor (beta chain) was sequenced within a study of OX40 agonist ivuxolimab in advanced cancers. Broadly, across the study: Ivuxolimab, which targeted the costimulatory receptor OX40 (CD134), was an agonistic, fully human IgG2 monoclonal antibody. Intravenous ivuxolimab was administered to patients every 2 weeks at six dose levels: 0.01, 0.1, 0.3, 1.5, 3 and 10 mg/kg. Of the approximately 50 dose-escalation patients, hepatocellular carcinoma was present in roughly 19, melanoma in around 15, renal cell carcinoma in 9 and head and neck cancer in 9. In the dose-escalation cohort, over 65% of patients were male, and the mean age was approximately 55 years, with a range of roughly 20 to 80. Patients were allowed to have had prior anti-PD-1, anti-PD-L1 or anti-CTLA-4 therapy, and around 41% of the dose-escalation patients had previously received checkpoint inhibitors. Partial responses were achieved by three dose-escalation patients, of whom one had hepatocellular carcinoma and two had cutaneous melanoma. The purpose of peripheral TCRbeta sequencing was to test whether ivuxolimab changed TCR sequence diversity and led to clonal T-cell expansion. The paper covers the monotherapy dose-escalation part of the phase I ivuxolimab trial, which included N ≈ 54 patients. Results the study describes overall, beyond this receptor: In the 0.1-3.0 mg/kg groups, partial responders had among the lowest normalized peripheral clonal expansion, particularly in CD8+ T cells. Which antigens the clonally expanded peripheral T cells were specific for was not determined. After ivuxolimab, CD8+ T cells had more expanded clones than CD4+ T cells on average. Low levels of normalized T-cell clonal expansion were also seen in some nonresponding patients. Clonal expansion of both CD4+ and CD8+ blood T cells was observed from baseline to week 6 at doses 0.1 to 3.0 mg/kg.

Worth noting for this clone: Its recognized antigen is unknown. Base quality data are lacking; no much larger clone is found one base away.

To sequence the TCRbeta CDR3 region, genomic DNA was isolated from the sorted cells. TCRbeta CDR3 regions were sequenced using the immunoSEQ Assay. TCRdb mirrors the immuneACCESS table, restricted to in-frame sequences. Some clones are absent from its copies; in checked studies, under half trace to an unresolved V gene, and the reason for the others is unknown. Present in this sample are about 41,000 clones, about 87% of which were seen just once. The top ten clones comprise roughly 40% of the sample. Inclusive of the bounding cysteine and phenylalanine, the CDR3 is 14 residues long. Only the CDR3 portion is preserved as DNA: 42 bases, with reading frame beginning at the first base. CDR1 SNHLY and CDR2 FYNNEI were looked up in the germline V gene. A distance of 13 bases separates the germline ends of V and J, which lose 4 bases and 4 bases respectively. Patients with a history of autoimmune disease or receiving systemic immunosuppression were excluded from the trial. In every dose cohort, peripheral blood was drawn for TCR sequencing at baseline, cycle 4 day 1, and cycle 7 day 1. The samples were drawn from a first-in-human, open-label, multicenter phase I dose-escalation trial of ivuxolimab. Adults with locally advanced or metastatic melanoma, renal cell carcinoma, hepatocellular carcinoma or head and neck squamous cell carcinoma were enrolled in the trial. Before TCR sequencing, CD4+ T cells and CD8+ T cells were sorted from peripheral blood as separate populations.

This specimen was CD4+ or CD8+ T cells sorted from blood, taken in a trial of the OX40 agonist ivuxolimab. The sequence is built from TRBV2 and TRBJ1-1; no confident D gene assignment can be made. The sequence was collected from an adult with an advanced solid tumor such as melanoma, head and neck, liver or kidney cancer. The base sequence is TGTGCCAGCAGTGGGGATGTGGGGAGCACTGAAGCTTTCTTT. Translated, this gives CASSGDVGSTEAFF. Supplemented by the reference TRBV2 and TRBJ1-1 proteins around the CDR3, the complete variable domain is EPEVTQTPSHQVTQMGQEVILRCVPISNHLYFYWYRQILGQKVEFLVSFYNNEISEKSEIFDDQFSVERPDGSNFTLKIRSTKLEDSAMYFCASSGDVGSTEAFFGQGTRLTVV.